This TCR beta chain was sequenced for a study of shared clonotypes between healthy human individuals. Germline assignment: CDR1 SEHNR and CDR2 FQNEAQ (reference sequence). The CDR3 totals 14 residues. V was clipped by 5 bases and J by 4 bases, with 14 bases between them. This table comes from immunoSEQ multiplex PCR, and its TCRdb copy is limited to in-frame clones, with some not included. The sample records about 820,000 clones, about 92% being singletons. Naivety among CD8 cells was defined by CD45RO negativity and positive CCR7 selection, thereby excluding terminally differentiated effector memory CD45RA+ cells.

This sequence originates from a man aged 25-45 years in good health. Sequenced: naive CD8+ T cells sorted from blood. The V gene is TRBV7-9, the J gene TRBJ1-2, with D tentatively TRBD1 (5 bases). The CDR3 loop is CASSTAGSTYGYTF. The CDR3 DNA is TGTGCCAGCAGCACAGCAGGGAGTACCTATGGCTACACCTTC.